The clone carrying this TCR beta chain has just one count. The sample comes from a study of control samples from healthy donors and cancer patients. Clones were read by immunoSEQ multiplex PCR, and TCRdb kept only the in-frame ones, dropping some. The sample lists about 120,000 clones; about 90% were seen once. The receptor was derived from a man in his sixties in good health. Source material: blood.

The CDR3 coding sequence is TGTGCCAGCAGCCGCATCGGGACAGCCCGCCGAGAAGCTTTCTTT. Translation gives CASSRIGTARREAFF. The rearrangement uses TRBV7-9 and TRBJ1-1, with 7 nucleotides matching TRBD1. Germline V gene lookup returns CDR1 SEHNR and CDR2 FQNEAQ (reference sequence). Unmatched junction bases numbered 14, after V lost 5 bases and J lost 8 bases. The CDR3 runs 15 residues.